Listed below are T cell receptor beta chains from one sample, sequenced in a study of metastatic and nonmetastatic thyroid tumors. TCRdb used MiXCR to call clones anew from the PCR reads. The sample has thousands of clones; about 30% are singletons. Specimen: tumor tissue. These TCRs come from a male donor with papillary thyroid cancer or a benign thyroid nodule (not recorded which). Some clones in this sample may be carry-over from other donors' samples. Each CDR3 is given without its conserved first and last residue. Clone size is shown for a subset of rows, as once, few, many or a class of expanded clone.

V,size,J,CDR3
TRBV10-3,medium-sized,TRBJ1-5,AAGGGANQPQH
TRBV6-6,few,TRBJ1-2,ASSYKGENYGYT
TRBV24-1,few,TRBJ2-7,ATSDSAGGDEQY
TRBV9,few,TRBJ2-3,ASSWDRDSDTQY
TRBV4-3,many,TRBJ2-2,ASSQRTVGELF
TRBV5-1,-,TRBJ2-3,ASSPGTSRLTDTQY
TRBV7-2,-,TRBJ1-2,ASSLNRAGYT
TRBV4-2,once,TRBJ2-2,ASSHPGPGNTGELF
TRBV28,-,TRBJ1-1,ASSFWDRGTEAF
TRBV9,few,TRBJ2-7,ASSITPRSQHEQY
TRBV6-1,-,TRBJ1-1,ASSEGGTGLDTEAF
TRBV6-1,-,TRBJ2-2,ASSGLLVGELF
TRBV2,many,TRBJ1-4,ASSVQGAYEKLF
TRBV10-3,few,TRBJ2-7,AISDRGYEQY
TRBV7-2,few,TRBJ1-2,ASSLVNGNYGYT